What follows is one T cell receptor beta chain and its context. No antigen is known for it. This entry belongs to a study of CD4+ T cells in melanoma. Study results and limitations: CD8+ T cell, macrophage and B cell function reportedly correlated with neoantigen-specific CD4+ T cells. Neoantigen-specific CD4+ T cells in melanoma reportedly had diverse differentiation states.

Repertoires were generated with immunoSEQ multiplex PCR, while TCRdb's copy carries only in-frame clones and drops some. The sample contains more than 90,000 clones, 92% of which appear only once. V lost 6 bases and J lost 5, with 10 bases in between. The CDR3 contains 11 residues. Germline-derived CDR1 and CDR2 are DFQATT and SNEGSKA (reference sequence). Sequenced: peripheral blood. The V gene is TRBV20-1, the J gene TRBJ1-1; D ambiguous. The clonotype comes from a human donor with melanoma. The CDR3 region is CSARGGTEAFF. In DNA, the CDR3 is TGCAGTGCCCGGGGAGGGACTGAAGCTTTCTTT.